The sequence of this TCR beta chain was determined in a study of Ad26.COV2.S vaccination and SARS-CoV-2 variants. For the study at large: In the COV1001 trial, the donor was in the Ad26.COV2.S arm. Doses of Ad26.COV2.S were injected into muscle once or twice, 56 days apart.

TCRdb keeps only in-frame clones here, not all; method: immunoSEQ multiplex PCR. The sample lists around 340,000 clones, 88% occurring once. The treatment here: around 19 received Ad26.COV2.S at low or high dose, single or two shots; roughly 5 received placebo; per-sample allocation not given. Sampling was performed 63 days after the first vaccine or placebo injection. A Boston adult aged 18-55 years was the donor. The administered vaccine (an Ad26 vector) expressed Wuhan-strain SARS-CoV-2 spike. This CDR3 is 14 amino acids long. CDR1 and CDR2 (germline): SGHTA, FQGNSA. After removal of 5 bases from V and 4 bases from J, the junction contained 4 bases not matched to a gene.

Sequences were derived from peripheral blood, sampled in a trial of Ad26.COV2.S vaccine versus placebo. The rearrangement links TRBV7-2 to TRBJ2-3; 9 positions agree with TRBD2. This TCR came from a person aged 18-65 years who received the Ad26.COV2.S COVID-19 vaccine or a placebo. In DNA, the CDR3 is TGTGCCAGCAGCCCCGGACTAGCGCCAGATACGCAGTATTTT. This codes for CASSPGLAPDTQYF.